Following are 26 T cell receptor beta chains from one sample sequenced in a study of blood T cells in healthy people across ages. Combining a sample-barcoded 5' primer with a J-beta primer mix, a second PCR ran for 7 to 11 cycles. TCRdb reprocessed the 5' RACE reads with MiXCR, giving one entry per CDR3 protein. The table shows 450,000 to 650,000 distinct CDR3 sequences, with about 25% occurring only once. These data were also reused for a study on T cells of mothers and their children.

Sequencing was done on a sample of blood. These receptors all come from a boy younger than 18 in good health.

This clonotype was picked up a small number of times. The CDR3 protein is CASSLLGFGAFF. In DNA form, the CDR3 reads TGTGCCAGCAGTTTATTGGGGTTTGGAGCTTTCTTT. The V call is TRBV28, the J call TRBJ1-1; D remains unclear. The germline V and J ends were trimmed by 1 base and 10 bases, with 10 bases remaining between them. The CDR3 has 12 amino acids. Per the germline V gene, CDR1 is MDHEN and CDR2 is SYDVKM.

There are a few counts of this clonotype. The chain has TRBV24-1 and TRBJ2-4; 7 bases line up with TRBD1. V lost 5 bases to trimming and J lost 1 base; unmatched junction nucleotides: 10. The germline gives CDR1 KGHDR, CDR2 SFDVKD. The CDR3 covers 17 residues. CDR3 sequence reads: CATSVRQGIRAKNIQYF. The CDR3 DNA follows: TGTGCCACCAGTGTCCGACAGGGTATCAGGGCCAAAAACATTCAGTACTTC.

V is TRBV13 and J is TRBJ1-1; no reliable D call. Germline lookup yields CDR1 PRHDT and CDR2 FYEKMQ (reference sequence). This CDR3 is built from 13 residues. V lost 3 bases and J 3 bases, leaving 8 bases between the germline ends. This CDR3 reads CASSFILYTEAFF. For the CDR3, the DNA is TGTGCCAGCAGCTTCATTTTGTACACTGAAGCTTTCTTT.

The V gene is TRBV20-1, the J gene TRBJ2-5; 8 bases match TRBD2. This CDR3 spans 15 amino acids. CDR1 is DFQATT, CDR2 SNEGSKA, per germline (reference sequence). Trimming took 3 bases from V and 6 from J; bases not matched to a gene: 12. Here the CDR3 reads CSASYSGSRFQTQYF. The DNA of the CDR3 is TGCAGTGCTAGTTACAGCGGGAGTCGGTTCCAGACCCAGTACTTC.

A few counts support this clonotype. The V gene is TRBV12-3 or TRBV12-4, the J gene TRBJ2-5; either TRBD1 or TRBD2 may fit D (5 bases each). TRBJ2-7 explains the end of the DNA better; the J call may be wrong. This CDR3 comprises 14 residues. CDR3 sequence: CASKHLGTAYEQYF. The DNA for the CDR3 is TGTGCCAGCAAACATCTAGGGACGGCCTACGAGCAGTACTTC.

This clonotype was seen only a few times. This rearrangement joins TRBV3-1 to TRBJ1-1, with 8 bases that match TRBD1. This CDR3 comprises 14 residues. J was trimmed by 7 bases and V by 3 bases; bases with no gene match: 7. The V gene's germline CDR1 is LGHDT and CDR2 YNNKEL (reference sequence). DNA of the CDR3: TGTGCCAGCAGCCAGACCCCAGGACAGGGTGAAGCTTTCTTT. Its translation is CASSQTPGQGEAFF.

This clonotype was detected a few times. The rearrangement links TRBV11-2 to TRBJ2-7; D is ambiguous. The germline CDR1 and CDR2 sequences are SGHAT and FQNNGV. Trimming pared 5 bases from V and 3 bases from J, leaving 8 bases between. The CDR3 contains 12 residues. CDR3 sequence reads: CASSPLVYEQYF. DNA for the CDR3: TGTGCCAGCAGCCCCCTTGTCTACGAGCAGTACTTC.

This rearrangement joins TRBV10-3 to TRBJ1-2; no clear D gene. CDR1 is ENHRY, CDR2 SYGVKD, per germline. Deletions cut 8 bases from V and 3 bases from J, with 10 bases between. There are 12 residues in the CDR3. The chain's CDR3 is CAIPCGDYGYTF. The CDR3, as DNA: TGTGCCATCCCTTGTGGCGACTATGGCTACACCTTC.

This chain joins TRBV11-2 and TRBJ2-7; 10 bases fit TRBD2. This CDR3 comprises 14 residues. CDR1 is SGHAT, CDR2 FQNNGV, per germline. CDR3 nucleotide sequence: TGTGCGAGCGGGCGGCTAGCGGGAGCGGGGGAGCAGTACTTC. Protein product: CASGRLAGAGEQYF.

This clonotype came up a few times. J is TRBJ2-5 and V is TRBV18; tentatively, D is TRBD1 or TRBD2 (5 bases each). The ends were cut back, 2 bases at V and 6 bases at J, with 10 bases in the middle. There are 13 residues in the CDR3. Germline V CDR1 and CDR2: KGHSH, LQKENI. CDR3 in amino acids: CASSPTRGQTQYF. The CDR3 DNA follows: TGTGCCAGCTCACCAACAAGGGGACAGACCCAGTACTTC.

The gene calls are TRBV9 and TRBJ2-3, with D possibly being TRBD1 (6 bases). The V end lost 4 bases, the J end lost 7 bases, and 13 bases lay between the germline ends. The germline V gene encodes CDR1 SGDLS and CDR2 YYNGEE. This CDR3 region has 13 residues. The chain's CDR3 is CASSMDRSNTQYF. The CDR3 DNA reads as TGTGCCAGCAGCATGGACAGAAGCAATACGCAGTATTTT.

This CDR3 is CSAPGLADLYEQYF. The CDR3 nucleotides read TGCAGTGCGCCCGGACTAGCGGATCTATACGAGCAGTACTTC. V is TRBV20-1 and J is TRBJ2-7; TRBD2 matches at 10 bases. CDR1 and CDR2 from the germline V gene are DFQATT and SNEGSKA (reference sequence). CDR3 length equals 14 residues. The ends lost 6 bases at V and 4 bases at J; junction bases unmatched: 9.

This rearrangement joins TRBV4-1 to TRBJ1-1; D is possibly TRBD1 (6 bases). Trimming left V 0 bases short and J 3 bases short, with 11 bases between. This CDR3 region has 15 residues. Looked up from germline, CDR1 is MGHRA and CDR2 is YSYEKL. The CDR3 sequence is CASSQDTTGYTEAFF. The CDR3 DNA sequence: TGCGCCAGCAGCCAAGATACAACAGGGTACACTGAAGCTTTCTTT.

Only a few counts were recorded for this clonotype. J is TRBJ2-7 and V is TRBV5-1; D is uncertain. Per germline, CDR1 SGHRS and CDR2 YFSETQ. The CDR3 runs 16 residues. Trimming removed 1 base at V and 5 bases at J, with 19 bases between. The CDR3, as DNA: TGCGCCAGCAGCTTGTATTCACACTCAAGTACCGACGAGCAGTACTTC. Translation gives CASSLYSHSSTDEQYF.

The sample holds a few counts of this clonotype. The chain carries TRBV6-2 or TRBV6-3 and TRBJ1-2, with 7 bases aligning to TRBD1. The ends lost 2 bases at V and 6 bases at J; junction bases unmatched: 15. Germline V CDR1 and CDR2: MNHEY, SVGEGT. This CDR3 contains 17 residues. This CDR3 is CASSYRRRDRDWHGYTF. In DNA, the CDR3 is TGTGCCAGCAGTTACCGTCGAAGAGACAGGGATTGGCATGGCTACACCTTC.

The V call is TRBV4-1, the J call TRBJ2-4; D is perhaps TRBD2 (5 bases). V was clipped by 2 bases and J by 3 bases, with 11 bases between them. The CDR3 is made up of 15 amino acids. From germline, CDR1 is MGHRA and CDR2 YSYEKL. This CDR3 reads CASSQILGSKNIQYF. The DNA of the CDR3 is TGCGCCAGCAGCCAAATCCTAGGGAGCAAAAACATTCAGTACTTC.

This chain connects TRBV7-2 to TRBJ1-2; D is unclear. The ends were cut back, 5 bases at V and 6 bases at J, with 16 bases in the middle. In germline, CDR1 is SGHTA, CDR2 FQGNSA. The CDR3 runs 14 residues. CDR3 region: CASSTTPPGDGYTF. CDR3 nucleotides: TGTGCCAGCAGCACAACGCCCCCAGGAGATGGCTACACCTTC.

DNA of the CDR3: TGCGCCAGCAGCCCCAGCCGGGGGAAAAACATTCAGTACTTC. Translated: CASSPSRGKNIQYF. This chain joins TRBV4-1 and TRBJ2-4; D possibly corresponds to TRBD2 (6 bases). This CDR3 has 14 residues. V was pared by 4 bases and J by 4 bases, with 11 bases between. Germline V CDR1 and CDR2: MGHRA, YSYEKL.

The V gene is TRBV20-1, the J gene TRBJ2-1; 7 nucleotides line up with TRBD2. CDR1 and CDR2 from the germline V gene are DFQATT and SNEGSKA (reference sequence). The V gene end was trimmed by 0 bases and the J gene end by 0 bases; junction bases not matched to a gene: 5. The CDR3 extends over 16 amino acids. CDR3 coding DNA: TGCAGTGCTAGAGATTTGGGCGGGAGCTCCTACAATGAGCAGTTCTTC. As protein: CSARDLGGSSYNEQFF.

The chain links TRBV18 to TRBJ2-1; tentatively, D is TRBD1 (6 bases). The DNA matches TRBJ2-5 better at its end, which makes the J call doubtful. CDR3 length: 14 amino acids. Germline V gene data show CDR1 as KGHSH and CDR2 as LQKENI. The CDR3 nucleotides are TGTGCCAGCTCGTCTTTGGACAGTTTGGAGACCCAGTACTTC. The encoded protein is CASSSLDSLETQYF.

This clonotype came up a few times. This chain uses TRBV13 with TRBJ2-2, with 8 bases aligning to TRBD1. This CDR3 comprises 15 residues. J was trimmed by 4 bases and V by 8 bases; bases with no gene match: 9. The germline gives CDR1 PRHDT, CDR2 FYEKMQ (reference sequence). The CDR3 spells CASADRDPITGELFF. CDR3 sequence (DNA): TGTGCCAGCGCGGACAGGGATCCGATCACCGGGGAGCTGTTTTTT.

This chain joins TRBV10-3 and TRBJ2-6; 7 bases fit TRBD2. Germline CDR1 and CDR2: ENHRY and SYGVKD. V shed 8 bases, J shed 4 bases, and the junction held 11 bases outside the gene matches. This CDR3 contains 16 residues. The CDR3, as DNA: TGTGCCATCGGGGGATTAGCGGGCTCGGGGGCCAACGTCCTGACTTTC. This translates into CAIGGLAGSGANVLTF.

In its sample, this clonotype was seen a few times. J is TRBJ2-6 and V is TRBV4-3, with a weak D call TRBD2 (6 bases). Germline CDR1 reads LGHNA; CDR2 reads YSLEER. The CDR3 length is 19 residues. V lost 0 bases to trimming and J lost 0 bases, with 15 bases between them. The chain's CDR3 is CASSQDLGGFGSGANVLTF. Here the CDR3 DNA reads TGCGCCAGCAGCCAAGATCTGGGGGGTTTCGGCTCTGGGGCCAACGTCCTGACTTTC.

The chain combines TRBV28 with TRBJ2-1; 7 bases are shared with TRBD2. V was pared by 3 bases and J by 5 bases, with 7 bases of the junction left unmatched. The CDR3 contains 15 residues. Germline V lookup: CDR1 MDHEN, CDR2 SYDVKM. The CDR3 nucleotides are TGTGCCAGCAGTTTTCGGGGGACTAAAGACAATGAGCAGTTCTTC. Its protein product is CASSFRGTKDNEQFF. The whole variable domain, remainder taken from reference TRBV28 and TRBJ2-1, is DVKVTQSSRYLVKRTGEKVFLECVQDMDHENMFWYRQDPGLGLRLIYFSYDVKMKEKGDIPEGYSVSREKKERFSLILESASTNQTSMYLCASSFRGTKDNEQFFGPGTRLTVL.

The chain employs TRBV7-9 and TRBJ1-4; TRBD1 might be the D (5 bases). V lost 5 bases, J lost 4 bases, and 17 bases lay in between. In germline, CDR1 is SEHNR, CDR2 FQNEAQ (reference sequence). This CDR3 contains 16 residues. Here the CDR3 DNA reads TGTGCCAGCAGCCCTATCGATGACAGACGTAATGAAAAACTGTTTTTT. This sequence encodes CASSPIDDRRNEKLFF.

Only a few counts were recorded for this clonotype. The chain employs TRBV20-1 and TRBJ1-1; no reliable D call. Looked up from germline, CDR1 is DFQATT and CDR2 is SNEGSKA (reference sequence). The CDR3 contains 17 residues. V was clipped by 1 base and J by 3 bases, with 21 bases between them. The CDR3 bases are TGCAGTGCTAGAGTATTGAGCTCGGTCCGCCCGGACACTGAAGCTTTCTTT. Protein: CSARVLSSVRPDTEAFF.